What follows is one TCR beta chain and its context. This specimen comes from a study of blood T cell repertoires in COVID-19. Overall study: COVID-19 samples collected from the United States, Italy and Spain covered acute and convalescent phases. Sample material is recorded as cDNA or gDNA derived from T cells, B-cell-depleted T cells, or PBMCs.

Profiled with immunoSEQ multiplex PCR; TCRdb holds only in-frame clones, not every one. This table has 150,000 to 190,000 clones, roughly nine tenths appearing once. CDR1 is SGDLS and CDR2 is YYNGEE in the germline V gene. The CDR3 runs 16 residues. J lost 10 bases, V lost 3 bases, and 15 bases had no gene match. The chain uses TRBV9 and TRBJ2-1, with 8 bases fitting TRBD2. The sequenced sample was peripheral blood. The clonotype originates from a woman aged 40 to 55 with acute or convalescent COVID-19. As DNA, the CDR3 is TGTGCCAGCAGCGACCACGCGGGGGGCCGGACTTCGGAGCAGTTCTTC. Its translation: CASSDHAGGRTSEQFF.